This TCR beta chain was recovered during a study of blood T cell repertoires in COVID-19 (dated by TCRdb to 2020 to 2022). Regarding the study in general: Samples from collaborators originated in the United States, Italy and Spain and spanned both the acute and convalescent phases of COVID-19. The prospective study material was composed of cDNA or gDNA derived from T cells, B-cell-depleted T cells, or PBMCs. Deeply sampled blood TCRbeta repertoires from subjects exposed to, actively infected with, or recovered from COVID-19 were included in the dataset. The repertoires were released in a freely available public database meant as a resource for research on the immune response to SARS-CoV-2. The samples were drawn from two sources: the first 160 participants of the ongoing ImmuneRACE study, and approximately 1,300 subjects contributed by 6 global collaborators. Sample metadata almost always included a de-identified subject ID, COVID-19 status, age in years and sex. Where available, HLA class I and class II types were taken from metadata supplied by the sample provider and were not determined by assay-based typing.

TCRbeta CDR3 regions were amplified from genomic DNA by means of the immunoSEQ Assay, a bias-controlled multiplex PCR. For the original study's pipeline: Within the assay, amplification of reference gene primers was used to estimate how many nucleated cells each sample contained. To quantify the absolute abundance of each unique TCRbeta CDR3 rearrangement, sequence reads were collapsed and filtered. For each sample, productive Simpson clonality was calculated as the square root of Simpson's diversity index across productive rearrangements. TCRdb holds this immuneACCESS table with in-frame rearrangements only. Some clones are missing; in checked studies, unresolved V genes explain under half, and the rest has no known cause. The V and J calls and the clone size are those of that table, but D and trimming were determined from the DNA. A total of 180,000 or so clones appear in this sample, approximately 78% of them only once. The ten largest account for approximately 2.9% of the sample.

Each collaborating institution followed its own protocols to collect whole blood in K2EDTA tubes. For TCRbeta analysis, collaborator samples were shipped as frozen whole blood, as isolated PBMCs, or as DNA extracted from either sample type. A remark on this clone: Which antigen it targets is not known. No much larger clone exists at a distance of one base, and base qualities are not known.

From a lookup of the germline V gene (reference sequence), CDR1 and CDR2 are LGHDT and YNNKEL. The CDR3 runs 14 residues from the cysteine to the phenylalanine. Only the CDR3 DNA stays, 42 bases, in frame from base 1. Deletion took 6 bases off V and 2 bases off J, with a span of 12 bases between the germline ends. Results the study describes overall, beyond this receptor: Clinical and demographic metadata were provided uncurated, with the amount varying by source and participant.

The sequenced sample was peripheral blood. The TCR originated in a woman older than 75 with active or convalescent COVID-19. The rearrangement combines TRBV3-1 (or the pseudogene TRBV3-2) with TRBJ2-3, with the D gene not confidently named. The nucleotide sequence is TGTGCCAGCAGGGAGAAGATCTACACAGATACGCAGTATTTT. Its protein is CASREKIYTDTQYF.